The 21 T cell receptor beta chains below all came from one sample that was sequenced in a study of naive and memory T cell subsets. Ligated cDNA underwent four rounds of PCR with nested alpha and beta constant region primers and SP2. TCRdb analysed the 5' RACE reads with MiXCR anew, one entry per CDR3 protein. In the table there are 60,000 or so distinct CDR3 sequences, 7.2% of which are singletons. An oligonucleotide containing a UMI was ligated to the 3' end of TCR cDNA. The receptor set was obtained from a male donor in good health.

This clonotype showed up many times. This chain joins TRBV20-1 and TRBJ1-1; D is uncertain. Trimming left V 3 bases short and J 0 bases short, with 11 bases between. This CDR3 is 14 amino acids long. Per germline, CDR1 DFQATT and CDR2 SNEGSKA (reference sequence). CDR3 coding DNA: TGCAGTGCTAGGAAACCCGGCTTGAACACTGAAGCTTTCTTT. Amino acids: CSARKPGLNTEAFF.

In this sample, this clonotype turned up many times. The DNA for the CDR3 is TGTGCCAGCACGCGCCGGGCCCAAAATGAAAAACTGTTTTTT. Its protein product is CASTRRAQNEKLFF. The V and J genes are TRBV6-1 and TRBJ1-4; D ambiguous. With 7 bases removed from V and 5 bases from J, the gap between germline ends came to 14 bases. CDR1 and CDR2 (germline): MNHNS, SASEGT. CDR3 length: 14 residues.

This clonotype has only a few counts. This rearrangement joins TRBV19 to TRBJ1-5; no firm D call. Germline V gene lookup returns CDR1 LNHDA and CDR2 SQIVND (reference sequence). This CDR3 spans 15 amino acids. With 8 bases removed from V and 2 bases from J, the gap between germline ends came to 16 bases. The CDR3 spells CASHGLTGGNQPQHF. In DNA form, the CDR3 reads TGTGCCAGTCATGGACTCACCGGTGGCAATCAGCCCCAGCATTTT.

The genes are TRBV15 and TRBJ1-5, with D possibly matching TRBD1 (5 bases). In germline, CDR1 is LNHNV, CDR2 YYDKDF (reference sequence). V was pared by 0 bases and J by 0 bases, with 21 bases between. CDR3 size: 20 residues. The CDR3 DNA is TGTGCCACCAGCAGAGATCATATGCAGGGCGGGCGTAATAGCAATCAGCCCCAGCATTTT. It translates to CATSRDHMQGGRNSNQPQHF.

The rearrangement links TRBV12-3 or TRBV12-4 to TRBJ1-5; tentatively, D is TRBD1 (6 bases). Between the trimmed V and J ends, which lost 5 bases and 7 bases, there was a span of 18 bases. The CDR3 is 15 amino acids. In DNA form, the CDR3 reads TGTGCCAGCAGTCTCTCGGGGGGCAGCGGACAGCCCCAGCATTTT. Amino acid sequence: CASSLSGGSGQPQHF.

The chain uses TRBV29-1 and TRBJ2-1; the match to TRBD2 covers 7 bases. V dropped 7 bases and J dropped 3; count of bases not matched to a gene: 12. The CDR3 has 15 residues. Looked up from germline, CDR1 is SQVTM and CDR2 is ANQGSEA. This chain's CDR3 is CSAEPASGIYNEQFF. In DNA form, the CDR3 reads TGCAGCGCCGAGCCCGCTAGCGGAATCTACAATGAGCAGTTCTTC.

This clonotype occurred many times. J is TRBJ2-7 and V is TRBV29-1, with 13 positions matching TRBD2. The germline V gene encodes CDR1 SQVTM and CDR2 ANQGSEA. With V trimmed by 7 bases and J by 4 bases, 7 bases remained unmatched. The CDR3 is made up of 14 amino acids. CDR3 DNA sequence: TGCAGCGCCGTACTAGCGGGGGGGGTGTACGAGCAGTACTTC. Protein: CSAVLAGGVYEQYF.

This clonotype was counted between two and nine times. This chain joins TRBV6-6 and TRBJ1-1, with D tentatively TRBD1 (6 bases). V lost 6 bases and J 1 base, leaving 9 bases between the germline ends. The germline gives CDR1 MNHNY, CDR2 SVGAGI (reference sequence). The CDR3 is made up of 13 amino acids. Here the CDR3 reads CASRPTGNTEAFF. For the CDR3, the DNA is TGTGCCAGCAGGCCGACAGGGAACACTGAAGCTTTCTTT.

J is TRBJ2-2 and V is TRBV30, with 8 bases matching TRBD1. CDR1 and CDR2 (germline): GTSNPN, SVGIG (reference sequence). This CDR3 is 18 amino acids long. The V segment lost 2 bases and the J segment 4 bases; nucleotides outside the gene matches: 15. This chain's CDR3 is CAWSPRTTGGDGTGELFF. The CDR3, as DNA: TGTGCCTGGAGTCCGAGGACCACAGGGGGTGATGGCACCGGGGAGCTGTTTTTT.

In this sample, this clonotype turned up a few times. The rearrangement joins TRBV6-2 or TRBV6-3 to TRBJ2-3, with 9 bases lining up with TRBD1. V shed 0 bases and J 2 bases; nucleotides not matched to a gene: 6. The CDR3 consists of 17 residues. Looked up from germline, CDR1 is MNHEY and CDR2 is SVGEGT. The CDR3 sequence: CASSYSSDRGNTDTQYF. CDR3 sequence (DNA): TGTGCCAGCAGTTACTCATCGGACAGGGGAAACACAGATACGCAGTATTTT.

This clonotype was picked up many times. The V gene is TRBV30, the J gene TRBJ1-5; D might be TRBD1 (5 bases). V was trimmed by 2 bases and J by 4 bases, leaving 18 bases between them. Germline CDR1 and CDR2: GTSNPN and SVGIG (reference sequence). The CDR3 has 16 amino acids. The CDR3 spells CAWSKFSDRKNQPQHF. CDR3 nucleotides: TGTGCCTGGAGTAAATTCAGTGACAGAAAAAATCAGCCCCAGCATTTT.

This clonotype was seen repeatedly, ten times or more. V usage is TRBV11-2 and J usage is TRBJ1-1; the match to TRBD1 covers 7 bases. Germline-derived CDR1 and CDR2 are SGHAT and FQNNGV. The CDR3 is 18 residues long. V was pared by 4 bases and J by 4 bases, with 18 bases of the junction left unmatched. CDR3 in DNA: TGTGCCAGCAGCTGGGCGTTTCGCAGGGGGTTCCAGAGCACTGAAGCTTTCTTT. Its protein product is CASSWAFRRGFQSTEAFF.

The chain uses TRBV5-4 and TRBJ2-7; 7 bases fit TRBD2. The CDR3 is 15 amino acids. Trimming removed 2 bases from V and 2 bases from J; junction bases left unmatched: 7. Germline CDR1 is SGHNT and CDR2 is YYREEE (reference sequence). As DNA, the CDR3 is TGTGCCAGCAGCTTTCGCGGGGGAGGAACCTACGAGCAGTACTTC. Translation: CASSFRGGGTYEQYF.

The CDR3 bases are TGTGCCAGCAGTTCGTCCACAACTCAAATCTATGGCTACACCTTC. This gives the protein CASSSSTTQIYGYTF. The chain has TRBV6-5 and TRBJ1-2; unclear D gene. Germline CDR1 MNHEY, CDR2 SVGAGI. This CDR3 is 15 amino acids long. With 4 bases removed from V and 4 bases from J, the gap between germline ends came to 16 bases.

This clonotype was observed a few times. The V gene is TRBV2, the J gene TRBJ2-5; TRBD2 might be the D (6 bases). Germline CDR1 is SNHLY and CDR2 is FYNNEI. The V end lost 7 bases, the J end lost 2 bases, and 20 bases lay between the germline ends. The CDR3 has 16 residues. DNA for the CDR3: TGTGCCAGCACCTCCACGGGACTCCATCGACAAGAGACCCAGTACTTC. This sequence encodes CASTSTGLHRQETQYF.

This clonotype was detected only a few times. This chain joins TRBV14 and TRBJ2-1; TRBD2 aligns across 11 bases. V was clipped by 6 bases and J by 9 bases; unmatched bases: 7. CDR3 size: 14 residues. CDR1 and CDR2 from the germline V gene are SGHDN and FVKESK. CDR3 residues: CASSLTSGVVEQFF. CDR3 coding DNA: TGTGCCAGCAGTTTGACTAGCGGGGTTGTTGAGCAGTTCTTC.

Only a few counts were recorded for this clonotype. This chain connects TRBV6-1 to TRBJ2-1; D possibly uses TRBD1 or TRBD2 (5 bases each). Germline V gene lookup returns CDR1 MNHNS and CDR2 SASEGT. CDR3 length equals 16 residues. Trimming stripped 5 bases from V and 8 bases from J, with 22 bases between. The CDR3 sequence is CASSPPGTPRPYEQFF. Here the CDR3 DNA reads TGTGCCAGCAGTCCGCCCGGGACCCCTAGGCCCTATGAGCAGTTCTTC.

This clonotype was detected only a few times. The chain is built from TRBV5-1 and TRBJ1-3; unclear D gene. CDR1 is SGHRS, CDR2 YFSETQ, per germline. V was clipped by 0 bases and J by 0 bases, with 13 bases between them. The CDR3 covers 17 residues. The CDR3 nucleotides read TGCGCCAGCAGCTTGGCGAGAGGAGCGGACTCTGGAAACACCATATATTTT. Its protein is CASSLARGADSGNTIYF.

The chain has TRBV19 and TRBJ1-3; no clear D. This CDR3 comprises 13 residues. Germline loops: CDR1 LNHDA, CDR2 SQIVND (reference sequence). Trimming stripped 4 bases from V and 2 bases from J, with 6 bases between. The CDR3 DNA reads TGTGCCAGTAGTACAGACCCTGGAAACACCATATATTTT. Its protein product is CASSTDPGNTIYF.

This clonotype was recorded at least ten times. The J gene is TRBJ1-3, the V gene TRBV2, with D hard to call. This CDR3 spans 13 amino acids. CDR1 and CDR2 from the germline V gene are SNHLY and FYNNEI. Trimming stripped 3 bases from V and 0 bases from J, with 3 bases between. In DNA form, the CDR3 reads TGTGCCAGCAGTGACGGCTCTGGAAACACCATATATTTT. Translating it yields CASSDGSGNTIYF.

This chain uses TRBV19 with TRBJ1-5; TRBD1 aligns across 9 bases. After removal of 3 bases from V and 2 bases from J, the junction contained 5 bases not matched to a gene. Germline CDR1 and CDR2: LNHDA and SQIVND (reference sequence). The CDR3 loop spans 16 amino acids. CDR3 DNA: TGTGCCAGTAGTATTCCTCGGACAGGGGGCAATCAGCCCCAGCATTTT. Amino acid sequence: CASSIPRTGGNQPQHF. The variable domain in full, completed from reference TRBV19 and TRBJ1-5, reads DGGITQSPKYLFRKEGQNVTLSCEQNLNHDAMYWYRQDPGQGLRLIYYSQIVNDFQKGDIAEGYSVSREKKESFPLTVTSAQKNPTAFYLCASSIPRTGGNQPQHFGDGTRLSIL.